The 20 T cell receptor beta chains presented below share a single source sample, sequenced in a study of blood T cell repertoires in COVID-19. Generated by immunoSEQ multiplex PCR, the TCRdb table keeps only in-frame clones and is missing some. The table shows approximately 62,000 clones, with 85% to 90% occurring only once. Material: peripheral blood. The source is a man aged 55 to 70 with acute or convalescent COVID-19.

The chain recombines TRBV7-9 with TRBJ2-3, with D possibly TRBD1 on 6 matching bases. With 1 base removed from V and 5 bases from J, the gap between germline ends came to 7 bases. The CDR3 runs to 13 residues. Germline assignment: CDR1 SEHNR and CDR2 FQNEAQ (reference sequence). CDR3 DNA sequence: TGTGCCAGCAGCTTAGGCAGGGGAGATACGCAGTATTTT. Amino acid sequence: CASSLGRGDTQYF.

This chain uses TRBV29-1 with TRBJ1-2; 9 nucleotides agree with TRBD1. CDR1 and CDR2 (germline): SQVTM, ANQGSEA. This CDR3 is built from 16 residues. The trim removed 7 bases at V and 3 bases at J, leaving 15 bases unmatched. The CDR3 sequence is CSDTIFFRTGDYGYTF. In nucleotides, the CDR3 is TGCAGCGACACTATCTTTTTTCGGACAGGGGACTATGGCTACACCTTC.

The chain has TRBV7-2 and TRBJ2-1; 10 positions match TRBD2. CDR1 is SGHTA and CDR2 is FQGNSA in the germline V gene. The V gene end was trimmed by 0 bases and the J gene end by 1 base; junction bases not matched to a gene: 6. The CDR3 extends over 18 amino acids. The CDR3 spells CASSLAIGLAASYNEQFF. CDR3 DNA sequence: TGTGCCAGCAGCTTAGCAATCGGACTAGCGGCTTCCTACAATGAGCAGTTCTTC.

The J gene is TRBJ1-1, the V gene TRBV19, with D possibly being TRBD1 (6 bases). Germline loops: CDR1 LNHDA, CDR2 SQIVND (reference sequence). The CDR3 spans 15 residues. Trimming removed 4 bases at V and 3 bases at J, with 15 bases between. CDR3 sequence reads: CASSRNRASDTEAFF. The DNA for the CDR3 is TGTGCCAGTAGTAGAAACAGGGCGTCGGACACTGAAGCTTTCTTT.

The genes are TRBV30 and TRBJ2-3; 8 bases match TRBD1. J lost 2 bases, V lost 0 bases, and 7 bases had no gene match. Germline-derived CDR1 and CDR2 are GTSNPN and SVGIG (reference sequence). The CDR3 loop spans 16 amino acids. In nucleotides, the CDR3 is TGTGCCTGGAGTGTGACCACAGGGGGTCCCACAGATACGCAGTATTTT. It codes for CAWSVTTGGPTDTQYF.

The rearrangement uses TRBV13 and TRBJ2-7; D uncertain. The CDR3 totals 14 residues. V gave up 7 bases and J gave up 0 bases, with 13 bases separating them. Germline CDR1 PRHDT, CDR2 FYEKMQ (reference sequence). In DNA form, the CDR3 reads TGTGCCAGCACCTCCCAGTCGGGCTCCTACGAGCAGTACTTC. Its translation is CASTSQSGSYEQYF.

CDR3 protein: CASSLPKGTAYEQYF. CDR3 bases: TGTGCCAGCAGTTTACCCAAGGGGACAGCCTACGAGCAGTACTTC. The V and J genes are TRBV28 and TRBJ2-7; 7 bases match TRBD1. The CDR3 extends over 15 amino acids. With V trimmed by 2 bases and J by 2 bases, 6 bases remained unmatched. Germline-derived CDR1 and CDR2 are MDHEN and SYDVKM.

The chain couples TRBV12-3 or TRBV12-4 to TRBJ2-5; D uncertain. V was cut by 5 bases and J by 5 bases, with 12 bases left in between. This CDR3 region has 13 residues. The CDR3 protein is CASSKRERETQYF. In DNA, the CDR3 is TGTGCCAGCAGTAAGAGAGAACGGGAGACCCAGTACTTC.

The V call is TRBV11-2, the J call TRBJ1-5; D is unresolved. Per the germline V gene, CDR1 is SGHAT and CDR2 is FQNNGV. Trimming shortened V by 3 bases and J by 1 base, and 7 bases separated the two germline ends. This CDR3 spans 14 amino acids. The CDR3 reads CASSLGVSNQPQHF. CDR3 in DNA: TGTGCCAGCAGCTTGGGAGTCAGCAATCAGCCCCAGCATTTT.

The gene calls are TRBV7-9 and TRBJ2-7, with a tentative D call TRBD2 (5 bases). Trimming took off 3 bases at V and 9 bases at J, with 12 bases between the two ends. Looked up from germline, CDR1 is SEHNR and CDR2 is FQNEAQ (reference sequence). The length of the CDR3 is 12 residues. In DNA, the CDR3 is TGTGCCAGCAGCTTCCCTGGAGGCGGGCAGTACTTC. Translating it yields CASSFPGGGQYF.

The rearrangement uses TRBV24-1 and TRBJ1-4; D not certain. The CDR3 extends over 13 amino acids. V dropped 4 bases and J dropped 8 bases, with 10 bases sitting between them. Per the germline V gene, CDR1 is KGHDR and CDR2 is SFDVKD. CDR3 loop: CATSDTSREKLFF. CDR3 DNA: TGTGCCACCAGTGACACTAGTCGGGAAAAACTGTTTTTT.

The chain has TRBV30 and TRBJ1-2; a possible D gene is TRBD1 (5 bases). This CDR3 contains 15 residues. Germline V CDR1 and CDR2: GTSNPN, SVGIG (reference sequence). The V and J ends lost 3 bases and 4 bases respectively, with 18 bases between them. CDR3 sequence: CAWRVKWGGSYGYTF. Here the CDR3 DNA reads TGTGCCTGGAGGGTAAAGTGGGGGGGGAGCTATGGCTACACCTTC.

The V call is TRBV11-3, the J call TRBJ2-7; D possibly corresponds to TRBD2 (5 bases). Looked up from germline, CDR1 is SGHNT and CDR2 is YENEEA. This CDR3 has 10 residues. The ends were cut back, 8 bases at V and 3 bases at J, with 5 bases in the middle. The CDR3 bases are TGTGCCAGCGGGAGCTACGAGCAGTACTTC. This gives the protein CASGSYEQYF.

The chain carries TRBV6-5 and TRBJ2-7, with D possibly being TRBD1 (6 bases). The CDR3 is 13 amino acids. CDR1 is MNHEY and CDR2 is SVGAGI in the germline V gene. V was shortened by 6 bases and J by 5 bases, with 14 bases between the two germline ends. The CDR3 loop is CASRRAGAHEQYF. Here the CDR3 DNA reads TGTGCCAGCAGGAGAGCAGGGGCTCACGAGCAGTACTTC.

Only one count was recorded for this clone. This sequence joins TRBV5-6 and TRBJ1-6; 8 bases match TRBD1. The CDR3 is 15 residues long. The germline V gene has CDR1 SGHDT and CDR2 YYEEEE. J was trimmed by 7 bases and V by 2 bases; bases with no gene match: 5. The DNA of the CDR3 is TGTGCCAGCAGCTTTGCGGACAGGGAGAATTCACCCCTCCACTTT. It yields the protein CASSFADRENSPLHF.

The CDR3 protein is CASSLPSTDTQYF. The CDR3 nucleotides are TGTGCCAGCAGTTTACCTAGCACAGATACGCAGTATTTT. The rearrangement links TRBV28 to TRBJ2-3; D remains unclear. Germline CDR1 reads MDHEN; CDR2 reads SYDVKM. V was cut by 2 bases and J by 0 bases, with 3 bases left in between. The length of the CDR3 is 13 residues.

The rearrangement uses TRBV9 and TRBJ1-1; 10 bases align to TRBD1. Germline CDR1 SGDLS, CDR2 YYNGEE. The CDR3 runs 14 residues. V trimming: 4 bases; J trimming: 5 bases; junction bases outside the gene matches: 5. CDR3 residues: CASSPWDRGTEAFF. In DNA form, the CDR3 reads TGTGCCAGCAGCCCGTGGGACAGGGGAACTGAAGCTTTCTTT.

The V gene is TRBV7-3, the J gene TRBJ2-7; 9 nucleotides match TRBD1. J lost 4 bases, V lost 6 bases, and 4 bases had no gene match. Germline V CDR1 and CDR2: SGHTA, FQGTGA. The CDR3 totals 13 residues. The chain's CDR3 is CASSTGTGYEQYF. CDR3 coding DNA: TGTGCCAGCAGTACCGGGACAGGGTACGAGCAGTACTTC.

CDR3 nucleotide sequence: TGTGCCAGCCAGGGGAAAGGCGGCACTGAAGCTTTCTTT. Protein product: CASQGKGGTEAFF. The chain carries TRBV25-1 and TRBJ1-1; D might be TRBD1 (6 bases). The CDR3 has 13 residues. Deletions cut 8 bases from V and 4 bases from J, with 14 bases between. Germline V CDR1 and CDR2: MGHDK, SYGVNS.

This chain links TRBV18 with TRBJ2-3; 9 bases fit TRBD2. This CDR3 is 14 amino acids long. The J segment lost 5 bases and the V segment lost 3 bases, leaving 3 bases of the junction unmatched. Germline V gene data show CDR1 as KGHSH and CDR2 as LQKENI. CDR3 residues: CASSPGLARDTQYF. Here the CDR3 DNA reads TGTGCCAGCTCACCGGGACTAGCAAGAGATACGCAGTATTTT.